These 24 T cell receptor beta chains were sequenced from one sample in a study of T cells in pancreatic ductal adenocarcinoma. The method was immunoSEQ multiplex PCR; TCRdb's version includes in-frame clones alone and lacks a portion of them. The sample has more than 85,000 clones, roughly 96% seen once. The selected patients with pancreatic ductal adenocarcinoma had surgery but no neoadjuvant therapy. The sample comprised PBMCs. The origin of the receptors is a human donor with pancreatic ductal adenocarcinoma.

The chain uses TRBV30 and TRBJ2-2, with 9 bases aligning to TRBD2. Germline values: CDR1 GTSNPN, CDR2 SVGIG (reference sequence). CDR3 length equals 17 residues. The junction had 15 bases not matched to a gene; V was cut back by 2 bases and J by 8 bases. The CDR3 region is CAWSFSGTSIISGELFF. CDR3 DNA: TGTGCCTGGAGTTTCTCCGGGACTAGCATTATTTCGGGGGAGCTGTTTTTT.

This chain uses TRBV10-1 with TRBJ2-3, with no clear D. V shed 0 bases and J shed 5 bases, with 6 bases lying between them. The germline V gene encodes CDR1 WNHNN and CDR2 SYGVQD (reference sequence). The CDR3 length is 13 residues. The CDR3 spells CASSESTGDTQYF. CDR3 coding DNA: TGCGCCAGCAGTGAGTCAACGGGAGATACGCAGTATTTT.

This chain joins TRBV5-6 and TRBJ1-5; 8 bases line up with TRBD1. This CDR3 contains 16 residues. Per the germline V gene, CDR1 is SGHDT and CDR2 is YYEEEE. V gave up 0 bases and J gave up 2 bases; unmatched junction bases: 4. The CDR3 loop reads CASSLAATGGNQPQHF. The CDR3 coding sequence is TGTGCCAGCAGCTTGGCGGCGACAGGGGGCAATCAGCCCCAGCATTTT.

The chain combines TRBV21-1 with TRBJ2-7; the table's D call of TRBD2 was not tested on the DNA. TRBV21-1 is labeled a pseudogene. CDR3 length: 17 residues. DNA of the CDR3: TGTGCCAGCAGCAAAACTGCTTTTATCGGAGAGACCTACGAGCAGTACTTC. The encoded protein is CASSKTAFIGETYEQYF.

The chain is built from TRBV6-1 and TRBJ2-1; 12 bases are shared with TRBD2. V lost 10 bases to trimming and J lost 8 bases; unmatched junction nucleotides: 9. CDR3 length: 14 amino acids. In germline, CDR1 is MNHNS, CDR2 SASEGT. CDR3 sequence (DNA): TGTGCCACCTCAGGACTAGCGGGAAAGGATGAGCAGTTCTTC. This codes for CATSGLAGKDEQFF.

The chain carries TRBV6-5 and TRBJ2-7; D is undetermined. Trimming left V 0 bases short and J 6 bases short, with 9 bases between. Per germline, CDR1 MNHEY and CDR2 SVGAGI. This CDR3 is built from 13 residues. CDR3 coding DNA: TGTGCCAGCAGTTACTCGCAAGCTAGCGAGCAGTACTTC. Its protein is CASSYSQASEQYF.

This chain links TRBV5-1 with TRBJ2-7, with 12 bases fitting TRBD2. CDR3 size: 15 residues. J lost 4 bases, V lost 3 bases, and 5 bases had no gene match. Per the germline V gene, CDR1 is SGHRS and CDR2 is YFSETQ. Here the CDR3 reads CASSSRGTSGYEQYF. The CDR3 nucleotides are TGCGCCAGCAGCTCGCGTGGGACTAGCGGGTACGAGCAGTACTTC.

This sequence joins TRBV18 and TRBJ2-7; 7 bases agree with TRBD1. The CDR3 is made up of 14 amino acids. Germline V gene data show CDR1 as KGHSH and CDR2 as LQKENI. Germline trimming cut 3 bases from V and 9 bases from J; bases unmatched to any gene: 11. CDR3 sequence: CASSPRTGRAGQYF. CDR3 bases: TGTGCCAGCTCACCGAGGACAGGCAGGGCCGGGCAGTACTTC.

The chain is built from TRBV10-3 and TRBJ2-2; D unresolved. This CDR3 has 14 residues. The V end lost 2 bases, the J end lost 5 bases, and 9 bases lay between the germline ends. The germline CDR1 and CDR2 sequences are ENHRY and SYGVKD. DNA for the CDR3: TGTGCCATCAGTGAGCCTGCGTTGACCGGGGAGCTGTTTTTT. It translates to CAISEPALTGELFF.

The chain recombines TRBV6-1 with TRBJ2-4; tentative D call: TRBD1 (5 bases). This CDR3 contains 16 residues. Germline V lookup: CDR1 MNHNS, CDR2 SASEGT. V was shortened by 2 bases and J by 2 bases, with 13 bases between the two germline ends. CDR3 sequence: CASSEPQGYTKNIQYF. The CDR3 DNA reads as TGTGCCAGCAGTGAACCGCAGGGTTATACCAAAAACATTCAGTACTTC.

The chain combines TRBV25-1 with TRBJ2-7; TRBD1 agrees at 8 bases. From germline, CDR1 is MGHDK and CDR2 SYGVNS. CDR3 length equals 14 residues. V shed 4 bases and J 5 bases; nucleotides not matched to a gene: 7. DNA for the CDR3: TGTGCCAGCAGTGCCGGGACAGGTTTCCACGAGCAGTACTTC. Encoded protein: CASSAGTGFHEQYF.

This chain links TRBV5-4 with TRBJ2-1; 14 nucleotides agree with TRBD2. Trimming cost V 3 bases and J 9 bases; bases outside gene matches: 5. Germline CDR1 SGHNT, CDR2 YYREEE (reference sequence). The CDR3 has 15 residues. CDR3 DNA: TGTGCCAGCAGCTCGGGACTAGCGGGAGCTCTTGAGCAGTTCTTC. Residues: CASSSGLAGALEQFF.

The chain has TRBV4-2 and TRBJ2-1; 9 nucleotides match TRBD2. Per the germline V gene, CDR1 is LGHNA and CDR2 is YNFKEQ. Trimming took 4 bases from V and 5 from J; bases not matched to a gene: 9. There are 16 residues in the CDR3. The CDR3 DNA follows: TGTGCCAGCAGCCCGGGTGGCGGGAGGGCCGACAATGAGCAGTTCTTC. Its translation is CASSPGGGRADNEQFF.

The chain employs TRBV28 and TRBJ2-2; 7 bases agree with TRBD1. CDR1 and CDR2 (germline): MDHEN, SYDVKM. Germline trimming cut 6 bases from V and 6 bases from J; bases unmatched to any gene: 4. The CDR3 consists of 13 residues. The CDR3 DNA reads TGTGCCAGCAGCCAAGGGGGCGCCGGGGAGCTGTTTTTT. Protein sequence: CASSQGGAGELFF.

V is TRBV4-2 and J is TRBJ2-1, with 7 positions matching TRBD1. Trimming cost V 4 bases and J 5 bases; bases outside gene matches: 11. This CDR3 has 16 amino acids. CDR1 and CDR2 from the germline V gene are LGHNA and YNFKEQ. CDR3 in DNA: TGTGCCAGCAGCCTGAGCCCCGACAGGGACCACAATGAGCAGTTCTTC. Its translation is CASSLSPDRDHNEQFF.

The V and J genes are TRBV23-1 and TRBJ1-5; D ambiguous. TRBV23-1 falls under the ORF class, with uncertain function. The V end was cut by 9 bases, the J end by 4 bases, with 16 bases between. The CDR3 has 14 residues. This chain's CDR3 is CASTPRGSNQPQHF. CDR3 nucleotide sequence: TGCGCCAGTACCCCTCGGGGATCAAATCAGCCCCAGCATTTT.

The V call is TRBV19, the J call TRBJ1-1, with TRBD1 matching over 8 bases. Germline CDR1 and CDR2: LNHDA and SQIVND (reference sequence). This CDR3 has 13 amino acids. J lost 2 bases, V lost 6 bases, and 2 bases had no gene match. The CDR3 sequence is CASSGQGNTEAFF. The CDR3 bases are TGTGCCAGTAGCGGACAGGGAAACACTGAAGCTTTCTTT.

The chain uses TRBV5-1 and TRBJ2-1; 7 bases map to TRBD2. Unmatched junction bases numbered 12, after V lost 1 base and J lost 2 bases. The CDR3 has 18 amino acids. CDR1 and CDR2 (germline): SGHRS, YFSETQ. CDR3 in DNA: TGCGCCAGCAGCTTGTCGTGGGGCGGGAGTATCGCCTACAATGAGCAGTTCTTC. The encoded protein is CASSLSWGGSIAYNEQFF. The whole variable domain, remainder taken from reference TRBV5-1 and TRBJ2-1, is KAGVTQTPRYLIKTRGQQVTLSCSPISGHRSVSWYQQTPGQGLQFLFEYFSETQRNKGNFPGRFSGRQFSNSRSEMNVSTLELGDSALYLCASSLSWGGSIAYNEQFFGPGTRLTVL.

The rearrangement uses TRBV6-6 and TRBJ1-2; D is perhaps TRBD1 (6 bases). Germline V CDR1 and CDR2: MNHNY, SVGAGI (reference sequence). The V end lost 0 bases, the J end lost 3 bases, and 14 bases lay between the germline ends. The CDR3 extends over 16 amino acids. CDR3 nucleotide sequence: TGTGCCAGCAGTTACTCGAGGCCCAGGGGCGACTATGGCTACACCTTC. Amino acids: CASSYSRPRGDYGYTF.

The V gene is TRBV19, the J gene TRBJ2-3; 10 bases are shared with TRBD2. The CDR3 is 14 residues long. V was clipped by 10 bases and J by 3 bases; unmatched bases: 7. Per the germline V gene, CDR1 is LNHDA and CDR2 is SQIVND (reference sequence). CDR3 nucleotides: TGTGCCACTAGCGGGGGTCTTAGGACAGATACGCAGTATTTT. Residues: CATSGGLRTDTQYF.

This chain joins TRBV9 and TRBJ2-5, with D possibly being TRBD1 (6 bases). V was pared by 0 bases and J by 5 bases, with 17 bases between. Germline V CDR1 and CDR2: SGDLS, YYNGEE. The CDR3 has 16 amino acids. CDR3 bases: TGTGCCAGCAGCGTAGAGATTGGGGGCGGTTCGGAGACCCAGTACTTC. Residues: CASSVEIGGGSETQYF.

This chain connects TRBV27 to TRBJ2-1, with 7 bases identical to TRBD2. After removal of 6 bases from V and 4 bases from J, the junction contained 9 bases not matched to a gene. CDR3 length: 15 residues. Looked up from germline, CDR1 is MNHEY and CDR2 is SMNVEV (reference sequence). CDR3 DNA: TGTGCCAGCAGCCGGGAGGCTAGCAGTTACAATGAGCAGTTCTTC. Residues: CASSREASSYNEQFF.

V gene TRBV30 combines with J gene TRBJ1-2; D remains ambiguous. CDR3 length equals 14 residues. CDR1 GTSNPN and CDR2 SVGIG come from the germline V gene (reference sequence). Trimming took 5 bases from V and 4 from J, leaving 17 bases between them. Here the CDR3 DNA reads TGTGCCTGGGGAGGGCCTCCGACTCTCTATGGCTACACCTTC. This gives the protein CAWGGPPTLYGYTF. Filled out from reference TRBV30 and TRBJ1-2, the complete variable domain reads SQTIHQWPATLVQPVGSPLSLECTVEGTSNPNLYWYRQAAGRGLQLLFYSVGIGQISSEVPQNLSASRPQDRQFILSSKKLLLSDSGFYLCAWGGPPTLYGYTFGSGTRLTVV.

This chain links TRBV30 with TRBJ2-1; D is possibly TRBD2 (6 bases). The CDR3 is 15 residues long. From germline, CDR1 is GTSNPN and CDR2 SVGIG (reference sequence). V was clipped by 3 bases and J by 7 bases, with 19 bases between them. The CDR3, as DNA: TGTGCCTGGAGGGGAATAGCGGCGTGGAGTAATGAGCAGTTCTTC. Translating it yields CAWRGIAAWSNEQFF. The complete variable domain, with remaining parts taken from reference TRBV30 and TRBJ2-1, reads SQTIHQWPATLVQPVGSPLSLECTVEGTSNPNLYWYRQAAGRGLQLLFYSVGIGQISSEVPQNLSASRPQDRQFILSSKKLLLSDSGFYLCAWRGIAAWSNEQFFGPGTRLTVL.